A selection of T cell receptor beta chains follows, all from one sample in a study of blood T cell repertoires in COVID-19. Method: immunoSEQ multiplex PCR; TCRdb's copy keeps in-frame clones and lacks some. The top ten hold 1% of the sample, which has more than 250,000 clones, around 86% seen once. Sequencing was carried out using peripheral blood. These receptors all come from a man aged 50 or older with active or convalescent COVID-19. CDR3s include the opening cysteine and the closing phenylalanine or tryptophan. D genes are given only for firm matches. A clone size is listed for some rows: how often the clone was seen (once, few, many), or a class if it is expanded.

v_call,d_call,clone_size,j_call,cdr3_aa,cdr3_nt
TRBV7-9,TRBD1,few,TRBJ1-4,CASSPGQGGEKLFF,TGTGCCAGCAGCCCGGGACAGGGGGGTGAAAAACTGTTTTTT
TRBV5-1,-,-,TRBJ2-7,CASSLGGDQQYF,TGCGCCAGCAGCTTGGGGGGAGACCAGCAGTACTTC
TRBV19,TRBD2,-,TRBJ2-7,CASSASGGGAYEQYF,TGTGCCAGTAGTGCCTCCGGCGGGGGGGCCTACGAGCAGTACTTC
TRBV30,-,-,TRBJ1-5,CAWSVSEQGTQHF,TGTGCCTGGAGTGTCAGTGAGCAGGGGACCCAGCATTTT
TRBV20-1,TRBD1,-,TRBJ2-5,CSAIEGTGGWGRQETQYF,TGCAGTGCTATTGAGGGGACAGGGGGTTGGGGCAGGCAAGAGACCCAGTACTTC
TRBV29-1,-,-,TRBJ1-2,CGLGQVPHGYTF,TGCGGCTTGGGCCAGGTACCCCATGGCTACACCTTC
TRBV7-3,-,-,TRBJ1-1,CASSLAPGIEAFF,TGTGCCAGCAGCTTAGCGCCAGGGATTGAAGCTTTCTTT
TRBV29-1,-,many,TRBJ1-2,CSVVTDNYGYTF,TGCAGCGTTGTGACAGACAACTATGGCTACACCTTC
TRBV6-5,-,-,TRBJ2-1,CASRYHVAKYNEQFF,TGTGCCAGCAGATATCATGTGGCAAAGTACAATGAGCAGTTCTTC
TRBV29-1,TRBD1,-,TRBJ1-2,CSVGAGGDYGYTF,TGCAGCGTTGGGGCAGGGGGTGACTATGGCTACACCTTC
TRBV3-1/TRBV3-2,TRBD2,-,TRBJ2-1,CASSPHPSGRGNEQFF,TGTGCCAGCAGCCCTCACCCTAGCGGGAGAGGCAATGAGCAGTTCTTC
TRBV11-3,TRBD1,-,TRBJ1-1,CASSSNTGVGTEAFF,TGTGCCAGCAGCTCAAATACAGGGGTAGGCACTGAAGCTTTCTTT
TRBV18,-,-,TRBJ2-1,CASSPVLTAYSYNEQFF,TGTGCCAGCTCACCAGTGTTGACAGCGTACTCCTACAATGAGCAGTTCTTC
TRBV5-1,TRBD1,-,TRBJ1-1,CASSPGQANTEAFF,TGCGCCAGCAGCCCTGGACAGGCGAACACTGAAGCTTTCTTT
TRBV3-1/TRBV3-2,-,-,TRBJ2-2,CASSQAPVGNTGELFF,TGTGCCAGCAGCCAAGCCCCCGTCGGGAACACCGGGGAGCTGTTTTTT
TRBV28,-,-,TRBJ1-2,CASTALGAEGYTF,TGTGCCAGCACCGCTTTGGGGGCAGAGGGCTACACCTTC
TRBV7-7,-,-,TRBJ2-2,CASSPAGTGELFF,TGTGCCAGCAGCCCTGCCGGCACCGGGGAGCTGTTTTTT
TRBV4-2,-,-,TRBJ2-1,CASSPSGSYNEQFF,TGTGCCAGCAGCCCCTCGGGCTCCTACAATGAGCAGTTCTTC
TRBV5-4,-,-,TRBJ1-4,CASSQTRDGNEKLFF,TGTGCCAGCAGCCAGACCAGGGATGGCAATGAAAAACTGTTTTTT
TRBV11-2,-,-,TRBJ1-1,CASSLVLGAAEAFF,TGTGCCAGCAGCTTAGTCCTAGGGGCCGCTGAAGCTTTCTTT
TRBV7-6,TRBD1,-,TRBJ1-2,CASSPRQGNDRGYTF,TGTGCCAGCAGTCCAAGACAGGGTAATGATAGAGGCTACACCTTC
TRBV30,TRBD1,-,TRBJ1-2,CAWKTGANYGYTF,TGTGCCTGGAAAACAGGGGCAAACTATGGCTACACCTTC
TRBV19,TRBD2,once,TRBJ2-1,CASSIWTSANEQFF,TGTGCCAGTAGTATCTGGACTAGCGCTAATGAGCAGTTCTTC
TRBV27,-,-,TRBJ1-2,CASSLSDGGYGYTF,TGTGCCAGCAGTTTAAGCGACGGGGGGTATGGCTACACCTTC
TRBV10-3,-,few,TRBJ1-3,CAISEPGMNTIYF,TGTGCCATCAGTGAACCCGGTATGAACACCATATATTTT
TRBV19,-,-,TRBJ1-4,CASSTGEVREKLFF,TGTGCCAGTTCCACGGGGGAGGTACGCGAAAAACTGTTTTTT
TRBV30,-,-,TRBJ2-6,CAWSVGGRGALSGANVLTF,TGTGCCTGGAGTGTAGGGGGCAGGGGGGCCCTCTCTGGGGCCAACGTCCTGACTTTC
TRBV30,TRBD2,-,TRBJ2-3,CAWSMSGGMKDTQYF,TGTGCCTGGAGTATGAGCGGGGGGATGAAAGATACGCAGTATTTT
TRBV13,TRBD1,-,TRBJ1-1,CASSLGQGVFAEAFF,TGTGCCAGCAGCTTAGGCCAGGGGGTTTTTGCTGAAGCTTTCTTT
TRBV19,TRBD1,-,TRBJ1-6,CASSTRDRGLNLHF,TGTGCCAGTAGTACTCGGGACAGGGGGCTTAACCTCCACTTT
TRBV29-1,-,-,TRBJ2-7,CSISGSEGYEQYF,TGCAGCATCTCGGGGAGCGAGGGTTACGAGCAGTACTTC
TRBV27,TRBD2,few,TRBJ2-7,CASSPSGLSYEQYF,TGTGCCAGCAGTCCTAGCGGGCTCTCCTACGAGCAGTACTTC
TRBV11-1,-,-,TRBJ2-1,CASSPYPQRYGDEQFF,TGTGCCAGCAGCCCTTATCCGCAGCGATACGGTGATGAGCAGTTCTTC
TRBV28,-,-,TRBJ2-7,CASSLPGIYEQYF,TGTGCCAGCAGTCTCCCAGGGATCTACGAGCAGTACTTC
TRBV6-2/TRBV6-3,TRBD2,-,TRBJ2-1,CASSPLAGGSYNEQFF,TGTGCCAGCAGCCCTCTAGCGGGAGGGTCCTACAATGAGCAGTTCTTC